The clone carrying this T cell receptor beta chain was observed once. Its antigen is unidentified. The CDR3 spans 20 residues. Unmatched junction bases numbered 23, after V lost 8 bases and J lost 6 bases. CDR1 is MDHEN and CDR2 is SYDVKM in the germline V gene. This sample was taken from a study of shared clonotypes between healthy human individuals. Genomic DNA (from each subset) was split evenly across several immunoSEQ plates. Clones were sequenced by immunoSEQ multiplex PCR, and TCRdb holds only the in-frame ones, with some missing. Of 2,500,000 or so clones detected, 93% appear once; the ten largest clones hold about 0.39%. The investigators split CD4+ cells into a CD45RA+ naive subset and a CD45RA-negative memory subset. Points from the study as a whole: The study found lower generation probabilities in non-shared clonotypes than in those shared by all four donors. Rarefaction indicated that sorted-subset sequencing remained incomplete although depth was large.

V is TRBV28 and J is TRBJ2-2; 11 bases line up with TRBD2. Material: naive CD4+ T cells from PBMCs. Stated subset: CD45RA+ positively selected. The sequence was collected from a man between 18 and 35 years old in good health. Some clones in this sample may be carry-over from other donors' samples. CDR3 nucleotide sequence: TGTGCCAGCTATTTGCCCCGGGGGCTAGCGGGAGGATTAGGCGCCGGGGAGCTGTTTTTT. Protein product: CASYLPRGLAGGLGAGELFF.